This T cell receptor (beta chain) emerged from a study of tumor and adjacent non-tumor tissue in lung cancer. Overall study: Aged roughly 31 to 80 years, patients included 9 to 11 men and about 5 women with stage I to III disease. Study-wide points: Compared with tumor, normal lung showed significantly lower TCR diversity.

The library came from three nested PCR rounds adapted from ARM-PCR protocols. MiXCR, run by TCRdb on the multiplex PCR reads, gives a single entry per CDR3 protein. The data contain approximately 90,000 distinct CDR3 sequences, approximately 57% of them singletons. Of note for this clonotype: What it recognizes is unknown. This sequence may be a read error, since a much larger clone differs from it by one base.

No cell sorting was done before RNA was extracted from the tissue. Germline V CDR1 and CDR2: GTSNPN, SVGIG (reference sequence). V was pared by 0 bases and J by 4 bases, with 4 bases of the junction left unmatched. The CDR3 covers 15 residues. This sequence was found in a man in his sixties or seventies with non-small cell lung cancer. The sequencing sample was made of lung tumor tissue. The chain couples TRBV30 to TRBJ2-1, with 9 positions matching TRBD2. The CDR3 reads CAWSVLAGTYNEQFF. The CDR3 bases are TGTGCCTGGAGTGTTCTAGCGGGGACTTACAATGAGCAGTTCTTC.